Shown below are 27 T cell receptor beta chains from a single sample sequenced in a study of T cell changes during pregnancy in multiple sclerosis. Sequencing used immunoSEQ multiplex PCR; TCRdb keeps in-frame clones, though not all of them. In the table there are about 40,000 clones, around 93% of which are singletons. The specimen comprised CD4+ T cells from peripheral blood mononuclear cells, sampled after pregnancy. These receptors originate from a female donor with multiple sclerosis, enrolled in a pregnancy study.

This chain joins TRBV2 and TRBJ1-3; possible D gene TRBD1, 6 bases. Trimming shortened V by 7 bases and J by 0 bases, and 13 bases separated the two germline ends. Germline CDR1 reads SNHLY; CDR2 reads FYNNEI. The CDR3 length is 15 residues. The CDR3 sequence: CASTFGQFSGNTIYF. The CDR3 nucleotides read TGTGCCAGCACGTTTGGACAGTTCTCTGGAAACACCATATATTTT.

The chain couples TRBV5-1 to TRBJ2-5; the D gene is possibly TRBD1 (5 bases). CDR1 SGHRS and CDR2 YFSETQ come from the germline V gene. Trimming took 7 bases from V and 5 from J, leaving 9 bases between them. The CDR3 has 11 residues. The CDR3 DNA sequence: TGCGCCAGCCAGAAGGGGGAGACCCAGTACTTC. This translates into CASQKGETQYF.

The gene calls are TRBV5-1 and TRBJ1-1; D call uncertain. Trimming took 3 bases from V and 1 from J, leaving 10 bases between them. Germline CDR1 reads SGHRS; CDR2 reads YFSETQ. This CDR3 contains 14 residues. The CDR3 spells CASSSSSQNTEAFF. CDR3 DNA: TGCGCCAGCAGCTCCTCCAGTCAGAACACTGAAGCTTTCTTT.

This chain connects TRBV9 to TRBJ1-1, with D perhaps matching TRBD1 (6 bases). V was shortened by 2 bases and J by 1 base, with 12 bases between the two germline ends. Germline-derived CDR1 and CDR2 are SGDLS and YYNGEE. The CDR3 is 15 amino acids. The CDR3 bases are TGTGCCAGCAGCGTCACAGGGAATGGGAACACTGAAGCTTTCTTT. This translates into CASSVTGNGNTEAFF.

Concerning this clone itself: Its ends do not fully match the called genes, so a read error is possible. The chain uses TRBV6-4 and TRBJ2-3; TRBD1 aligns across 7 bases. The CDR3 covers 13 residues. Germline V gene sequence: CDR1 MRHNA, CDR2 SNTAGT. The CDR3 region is CATSRGHTDTQYF. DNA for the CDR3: TGTGCCACCAGTAGGGGGCACACAGATACGCAGTATTTT.

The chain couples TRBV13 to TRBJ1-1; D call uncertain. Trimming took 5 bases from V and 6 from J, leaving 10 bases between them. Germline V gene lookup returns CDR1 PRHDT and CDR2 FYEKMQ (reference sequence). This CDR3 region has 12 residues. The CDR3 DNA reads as TGTGCCAGCAGCCCGATCGGTCCTGAAGCTTTCTTT. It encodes CASSPIGPEAFF.

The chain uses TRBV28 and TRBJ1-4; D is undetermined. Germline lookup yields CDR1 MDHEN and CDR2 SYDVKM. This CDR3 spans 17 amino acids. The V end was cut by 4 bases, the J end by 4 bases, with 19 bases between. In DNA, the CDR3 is TGTGCCAGCAGTTCCCCGGGAACCGAGGGATATAATGAAAAACTGTTTTTT. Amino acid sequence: CASSSPGTEGYNEKLFF.

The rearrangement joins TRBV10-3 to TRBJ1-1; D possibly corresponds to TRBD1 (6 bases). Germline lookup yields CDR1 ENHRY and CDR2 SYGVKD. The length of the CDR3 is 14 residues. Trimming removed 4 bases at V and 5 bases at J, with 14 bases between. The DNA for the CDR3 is TGTGCCATCAGTGGGGTAGGGGGGGGGACTGAAGCTTTCTTT. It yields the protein CAISGVGGGTEAFF.

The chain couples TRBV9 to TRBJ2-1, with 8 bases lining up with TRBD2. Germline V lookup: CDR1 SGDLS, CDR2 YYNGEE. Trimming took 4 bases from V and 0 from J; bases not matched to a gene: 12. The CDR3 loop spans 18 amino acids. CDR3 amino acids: CASSLGIVAGGSYNEQFF. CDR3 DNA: TGTGCCAGCAGCCTCGGTATTGTGGCGGGGGGCTCCTACAATGAGCAGTTCTTC.

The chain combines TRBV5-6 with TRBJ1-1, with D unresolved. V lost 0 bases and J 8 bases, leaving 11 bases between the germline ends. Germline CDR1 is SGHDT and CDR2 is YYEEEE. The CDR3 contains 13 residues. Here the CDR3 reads CASSLGTGGEAFF. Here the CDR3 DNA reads TGTGCCAGCAGCTTGGGCACCGGCGGGGAAGCTTTCTTT.

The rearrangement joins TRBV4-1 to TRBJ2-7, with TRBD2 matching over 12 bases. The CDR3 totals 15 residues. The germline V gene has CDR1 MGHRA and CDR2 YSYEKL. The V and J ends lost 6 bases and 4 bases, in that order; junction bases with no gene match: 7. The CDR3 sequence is CASSLTSGGPYEQYF. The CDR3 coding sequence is TGCGCCAGCAGTCTGACTAGCGGGGGACCATACGAGCAGTACTTC.

Here the CDR3 DNA reads TGTGCCAGCAGCTTGGCCCGGACAGGTAATTCACCCCTCCACTTT. It codes for CASSLARTGNSPLHF. The J gene is TRBJ1-6, the V gene TRBV5-6, with 7 bases fitting TRBD1. The length of the CDR3 is 15 residues. Unmatched junction bases numbered 3, after V lost 0 bases and J lost 6 bases. From germline, CDR1 is SGHDT and CDR2 YYEEEE. Full variable domain (outside the CDR3, taken from reference TRBV5-6 and TRBJ1-6): DAGVTQSPTHLIKTRGQQVTLRCSPKSGHDTVSWYQQALGQGPQFIFQYYEEEERQRGNFPDRFSGHQFPNYSSELNVNALLLGDSALYLCASSLARTGNSPLHFGNGTRLTVT.

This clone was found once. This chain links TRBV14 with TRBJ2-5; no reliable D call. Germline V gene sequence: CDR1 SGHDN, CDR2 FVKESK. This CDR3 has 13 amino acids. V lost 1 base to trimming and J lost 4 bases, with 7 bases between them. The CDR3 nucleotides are TGTGCCAGCAGCCAAGTGACGGGAGAGACCCAGTACTTC. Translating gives CASSQVTGETQYF.

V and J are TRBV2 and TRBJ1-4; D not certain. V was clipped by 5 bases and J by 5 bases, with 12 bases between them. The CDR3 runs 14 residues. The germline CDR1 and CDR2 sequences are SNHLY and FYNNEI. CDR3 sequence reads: CASSPGTANEKLFF. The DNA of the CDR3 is TGTGCCAGCAGTCCGGGAACCGCGAATGAAAAACTGTTTTTT.

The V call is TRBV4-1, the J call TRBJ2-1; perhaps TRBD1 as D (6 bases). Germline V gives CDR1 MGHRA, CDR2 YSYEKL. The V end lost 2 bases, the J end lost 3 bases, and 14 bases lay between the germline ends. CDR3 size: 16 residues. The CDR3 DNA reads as TGCGCCAGCAGCCAACCAGGGGACCCCAACTACAATGAGCAGTTCTTC. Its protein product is CASSQPGDPNYNEQFF.

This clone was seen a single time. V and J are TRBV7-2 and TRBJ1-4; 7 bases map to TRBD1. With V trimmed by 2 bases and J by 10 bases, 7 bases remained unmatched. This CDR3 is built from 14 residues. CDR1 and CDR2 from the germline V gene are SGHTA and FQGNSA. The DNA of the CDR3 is TGTGCCAGCAGCTTAACAGGGGTGGTTGCAAAACTGTTTTTT. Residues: CASSLTGVVAKLFF.

In DNA, the CDR3 is TGTGCCAGCACCGCGGGTAGCGGGGTCTACAATGAGCAGTTCTTC. Translating it yields CASTAGSGVYNEQFF. The chain has TRBV9 and TRBJ2-1; 8 bases are a match to TRBD2. The V and J ends lost 6 bases and 3 bases, in that order; junction bases with no gene match: 8. The CDR3 loop spans 15 amino acids. The germline CDR1 and CDR2 sequences are SGDLS and YYNGEE.

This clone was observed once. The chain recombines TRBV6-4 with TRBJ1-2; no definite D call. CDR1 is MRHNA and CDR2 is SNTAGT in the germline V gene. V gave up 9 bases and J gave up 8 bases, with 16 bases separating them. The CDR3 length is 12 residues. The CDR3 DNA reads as TGTGCCAGTGGGTTGTACGGGAACGGCTACACCTTC. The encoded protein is CASGLYGNGYTF.

DNA of the CDR3: TGCGCCAGCAGACCGGGGAAAGTGGTAAGCTACGAGCAGTACTTC. Translating gives CASRPGKVVSYEQYF. This chain connects TRBV10-2 to TRBJ2-7; D perhaps matches TRBD2 (5 bases). The germline gives CDR1 WSHSY, CDR2 SAAADI. Trimming left V 6 bases short and J 3 bases short, with 18 bases between. This CDR3 region has 15 residues.

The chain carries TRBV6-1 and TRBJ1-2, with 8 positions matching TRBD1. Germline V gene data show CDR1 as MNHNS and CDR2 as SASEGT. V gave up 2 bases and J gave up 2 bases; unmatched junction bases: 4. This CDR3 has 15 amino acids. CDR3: CASSEYGQGNYGYTF. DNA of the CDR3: TGTGCCAGCAGTGAATACGGACAGGGAAACTATGGCTACACCTTC.

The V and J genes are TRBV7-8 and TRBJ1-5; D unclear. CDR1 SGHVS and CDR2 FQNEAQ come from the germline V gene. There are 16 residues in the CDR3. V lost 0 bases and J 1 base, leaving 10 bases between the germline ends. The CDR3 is CASSLAGVWSNQPQHF. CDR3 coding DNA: TGTGCCAGCAGCTTAGCGGGAGTCTGGAGCAATCAGCCCCAGCATTTT.

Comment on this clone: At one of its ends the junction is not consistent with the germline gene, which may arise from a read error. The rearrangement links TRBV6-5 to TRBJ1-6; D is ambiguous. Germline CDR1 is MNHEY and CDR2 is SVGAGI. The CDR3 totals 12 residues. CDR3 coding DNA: TGTGCCAGCAGTTCCTTTAATTCACCCCTCCACTTT. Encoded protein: CASSSFNSPLHF.

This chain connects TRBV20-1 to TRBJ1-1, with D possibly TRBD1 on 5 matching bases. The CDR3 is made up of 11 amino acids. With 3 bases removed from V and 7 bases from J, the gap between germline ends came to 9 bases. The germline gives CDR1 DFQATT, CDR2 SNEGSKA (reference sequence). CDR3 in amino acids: CSARRTLEAFF. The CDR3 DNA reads TGCAGTGCTAGGCGGACACTTGAAGCTTTCTTT.

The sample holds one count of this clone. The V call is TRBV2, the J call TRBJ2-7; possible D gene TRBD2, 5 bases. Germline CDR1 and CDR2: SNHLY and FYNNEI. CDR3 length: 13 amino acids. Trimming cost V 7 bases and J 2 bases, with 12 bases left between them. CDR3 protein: CASNFWEPYEQYF. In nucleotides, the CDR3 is TGTGCCAGCAATTTTTGGGAGCCCTACGAGCAGTACTTC.

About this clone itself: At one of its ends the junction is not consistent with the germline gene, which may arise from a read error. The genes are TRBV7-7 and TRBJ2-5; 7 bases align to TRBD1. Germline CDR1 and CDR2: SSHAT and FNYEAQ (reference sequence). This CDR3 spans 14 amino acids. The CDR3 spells CASSTDRFQETQYF. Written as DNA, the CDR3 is TGTGCTAGCAGCACGGACAGGTTCCAAGAGACCCAGTACTTC.

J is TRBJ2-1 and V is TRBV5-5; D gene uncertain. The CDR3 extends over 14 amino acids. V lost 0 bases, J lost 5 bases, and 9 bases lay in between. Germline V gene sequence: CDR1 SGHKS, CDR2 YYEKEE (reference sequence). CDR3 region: CASSLEQLNNEQFF. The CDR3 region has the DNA TGTGCCAGCAGCTTGGAACAGCTAAACAATGAGCAGTTCTTC.

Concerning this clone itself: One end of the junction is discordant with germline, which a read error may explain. CDR3 coding DNA: TGTGCCAGCAGGGAAGGATCTACCGGGGGAGCCAAAAACATTCAGTACTTC. Protein: CASREGSTGGAKNIQYF. This chain joins TRBV2 and TRBJ2-4; TRBD2 might be the D (6 bases). Germline CDR1 is SNHLY and CDR2 is FYNNEI. The CDR3 covers 17 residues.